This T cell receptor (beta chain) originates from a study of spatial heterogeneity in lung cancer. Looked up from germline, CDR1 is KGHSH and CDR2 is LQKENI. V lost 3 bases, J lost 4 bases, and 8 bases stayed unmatched. The CDR3 loop spans 16 amino acids. Sample time point: blood at routine non-recurrence follow-up after resection. Every TCR cDNA molecule bore a unique molecular identifier. MiXCR, run by TCRdb on the 5' RACE reads, gives a single entry per CDR3 protein. The table records under 150,000 distinct CDR3 sequences, less than 14% of them present only once. V usage is TRBV18 and J usage is TRBJ2-3; 9 positions agree with TRBD1. The receptor was derived from a female donor with early-stage non-small cell lung cancer. Specimen: PBMCs, collected at follow-up. The CDR3, as DNA: TGTGCCAGCTCACCCAGGAGACAGGGGGTATCAGATACGCAGTATTTT. Translation: CASSPRRQGVSDTQYF.